This TCR beta chain was documented in a study of identical twins. This clonotype came up once. TCRdb reanalysed the 5' RACE reads using MiXCR and keeps one entry per CDR3 protein. The sample has 1,800,000 or so distinct CDR3 sequences, 25% to 35% seen once; the top ten hold approximately 0.29%. The clonotype comes from a newborn girl in good health. The sequencing sample was made of cord blood.

CDR3: CASSPVSGRTNPQFF. CDR3 DNA sequence: TGTGCCAGCTCACCAGTCAGCGGGAGGACGAACCCTCAGTTCTTC. The chain couples TRBV18 to TRBJ2-1, with 9 bases lining up with TRBD2. V shed 2 bases, J shed 13 bases, and the junction held 12 bases outside the gene matches. The germline CDR1 and CDR2 sequences are KGHSH and LQKENI. The CDR3 totals 15 residues.